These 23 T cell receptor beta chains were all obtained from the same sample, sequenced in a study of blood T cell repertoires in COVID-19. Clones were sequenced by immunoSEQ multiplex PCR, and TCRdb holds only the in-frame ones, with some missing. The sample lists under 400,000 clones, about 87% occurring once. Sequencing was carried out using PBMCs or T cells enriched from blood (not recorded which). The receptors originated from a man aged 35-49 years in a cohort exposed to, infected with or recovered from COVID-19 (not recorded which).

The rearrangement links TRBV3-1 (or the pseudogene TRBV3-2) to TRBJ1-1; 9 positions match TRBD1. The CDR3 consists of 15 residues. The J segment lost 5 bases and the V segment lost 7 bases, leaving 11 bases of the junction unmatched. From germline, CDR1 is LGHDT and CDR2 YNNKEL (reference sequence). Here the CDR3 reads CASTRRGQGTTEAFF. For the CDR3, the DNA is TGTGCCAGCACCCGACGAGGACAGGGGACGACTGAAGCTTTCTTT.

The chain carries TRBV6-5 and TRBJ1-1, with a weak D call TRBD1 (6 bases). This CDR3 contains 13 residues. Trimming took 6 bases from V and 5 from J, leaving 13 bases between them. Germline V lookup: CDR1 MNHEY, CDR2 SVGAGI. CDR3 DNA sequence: TGTGCCAGCAGAGGGGCTCAGGGGACTGAAGCTTTCTTT. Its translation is CASRGAQGTEAFF.

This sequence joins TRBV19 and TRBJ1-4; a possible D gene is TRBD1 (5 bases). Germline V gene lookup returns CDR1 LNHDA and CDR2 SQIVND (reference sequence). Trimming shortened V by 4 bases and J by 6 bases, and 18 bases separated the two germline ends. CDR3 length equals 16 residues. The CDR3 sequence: CASSSYNGGRDEKLFF. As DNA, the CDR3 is TGTGCCAGTAGTAGCTACAACGGGGGGAGAGATGAAAAACTGTTTTTT. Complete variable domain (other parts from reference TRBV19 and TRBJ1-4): DGGITQSPKYLFRKEGQNVTLSCEQNLNHDAMYWYRQDPGQGLRLIYYSQIVNDFQKGDIAEGYSVSREKKESFPLTVTSAQKNPTAFYLCASSSYNGGRDEKLFFGSGTQLSVL.

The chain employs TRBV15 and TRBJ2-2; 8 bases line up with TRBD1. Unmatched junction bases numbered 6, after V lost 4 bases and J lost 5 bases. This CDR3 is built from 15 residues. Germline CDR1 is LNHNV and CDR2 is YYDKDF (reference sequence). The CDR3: CATSTGGAGTGELFF. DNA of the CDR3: TGTGCCACCAGCACAGGGGGCGCTGGGACCGGGGAGCTGTTTTTT. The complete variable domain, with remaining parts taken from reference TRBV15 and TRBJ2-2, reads DAMVIQNPRYQVTQFGKPVTLSCSQTLNHNVMYWYQQKSSQAPKLLFHYYDKDFNNEADTPDNFQSRRPNTSFCFLDIRSPGLGDTAMYLCATSTGGAGTGELFFGEGSRLTVL.

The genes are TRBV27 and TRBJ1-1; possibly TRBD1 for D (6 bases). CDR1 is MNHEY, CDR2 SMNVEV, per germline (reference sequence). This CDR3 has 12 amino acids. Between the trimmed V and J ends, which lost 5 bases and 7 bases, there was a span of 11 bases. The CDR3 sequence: CASSMEQGEAFF. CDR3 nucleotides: TGTGCCAGCAGTATGGAACAGGGTGAAGCTTTCTTT.

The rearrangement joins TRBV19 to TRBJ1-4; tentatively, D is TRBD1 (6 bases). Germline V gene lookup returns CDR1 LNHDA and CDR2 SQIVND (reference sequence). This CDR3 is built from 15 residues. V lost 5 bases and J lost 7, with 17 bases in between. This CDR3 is CASSDYRAELEKLFF. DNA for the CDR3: TGTGCCAGTAGTGATTACAGGGCAGAGCTTGAAAAACTGTTTTTT.

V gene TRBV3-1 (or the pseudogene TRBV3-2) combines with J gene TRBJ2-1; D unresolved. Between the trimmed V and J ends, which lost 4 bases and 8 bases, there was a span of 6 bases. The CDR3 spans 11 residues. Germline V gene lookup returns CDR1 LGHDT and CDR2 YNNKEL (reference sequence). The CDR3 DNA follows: TGTGCCAGCAGCCGTGGGCATGAGCAGTTCTTC. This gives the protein CASSRGHEQFF.

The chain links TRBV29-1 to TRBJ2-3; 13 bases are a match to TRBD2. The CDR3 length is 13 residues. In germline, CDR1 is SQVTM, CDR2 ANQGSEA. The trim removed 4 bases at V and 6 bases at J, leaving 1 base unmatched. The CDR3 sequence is CSVGTSGSDTQYF. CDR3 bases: TGCAGCGTTGGGACTAGCGGGAGTGATACGCAGTATTTT.

CDR3 sequence reads: CATNGGTGLANYGYTF. In nucleotides, the CDR3 is TGTGCCACAAACGGCGGGACAGGACTTGCTAACTATGGCTACACCTTC. The chain carries TRBV19 and TRBJ1-2; TRBD1 agrees at 8 bases. Germline CDR1 LNHDA, CDR2 SQIVND (reference sequence). J lost 0 bases, V lost 10 bases, and 13 bases had no gene match. The CDR3 runs to 16 residues.

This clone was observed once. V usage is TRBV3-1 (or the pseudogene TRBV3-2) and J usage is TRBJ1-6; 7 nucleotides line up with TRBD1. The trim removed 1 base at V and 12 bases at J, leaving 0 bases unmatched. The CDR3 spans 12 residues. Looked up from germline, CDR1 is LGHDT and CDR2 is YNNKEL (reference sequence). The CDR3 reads CASSQGTGPLHF. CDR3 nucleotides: TGTGCCAGCAGCCAAGGGACAGGACCCCTCCACTTT.

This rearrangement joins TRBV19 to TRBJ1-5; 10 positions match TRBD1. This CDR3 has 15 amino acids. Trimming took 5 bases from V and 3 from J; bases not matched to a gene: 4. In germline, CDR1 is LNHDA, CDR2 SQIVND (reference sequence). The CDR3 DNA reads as TGTGCCAGTAGTTCGGGACAGGGGTACAATCAGCCCCAGCATTTT. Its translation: CASSSGQGYNQPQHF.

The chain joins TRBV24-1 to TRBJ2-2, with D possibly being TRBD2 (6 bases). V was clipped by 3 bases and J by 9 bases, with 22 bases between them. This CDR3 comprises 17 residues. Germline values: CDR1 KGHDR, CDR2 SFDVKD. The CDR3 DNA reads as TGTGCCACCAGTGATCCCCGGGACTCGACCCTCGGTAGGGAGCTGTTTTTT. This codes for CATSDPRDSTLGRELFF.

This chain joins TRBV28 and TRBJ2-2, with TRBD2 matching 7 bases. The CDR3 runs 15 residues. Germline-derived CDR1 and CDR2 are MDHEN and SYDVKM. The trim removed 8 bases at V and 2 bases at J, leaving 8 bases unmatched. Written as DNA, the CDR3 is TGTGCCAGCTCCCCGCCAGCGGGAAACACCGGGGAGCTGTTTTTT. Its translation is CASSPPAGNTGELFF.

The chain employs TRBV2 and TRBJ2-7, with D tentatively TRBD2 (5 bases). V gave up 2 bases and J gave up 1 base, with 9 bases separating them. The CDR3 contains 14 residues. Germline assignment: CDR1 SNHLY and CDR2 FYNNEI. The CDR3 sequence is CASSETGLSYEQYF. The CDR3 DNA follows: TGTGCCAGCAGTGAAACGGGGTTATCCTACGAGCAGTACTTC.

The DNA for the CDR3 is TGTGCCAGCAGTTTAAATACCGGGAGTGTGGGCTATGGCTACACCTTC. Translated: CASSLNTGSVGYGYTF. The genes are TRBV27 and TRBJ1-2; D remains unclear. The ends were cut back, 2 bases at V and 4 bases at J, with 17 bases in the middle. This CDR3 comprises 16 residues. The germline gives CDR1 MNHEY, CDR2 SMNVEV (reference sequence).

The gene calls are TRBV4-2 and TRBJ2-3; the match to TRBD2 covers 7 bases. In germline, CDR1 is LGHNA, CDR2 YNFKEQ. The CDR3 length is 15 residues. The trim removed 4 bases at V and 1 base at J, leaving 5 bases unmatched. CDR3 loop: CASSLLAGGTDTQYF. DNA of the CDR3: TGTGCCAGCAGCCTCTTAGCGGGTGGCACAGATACGCAGTATTTT.

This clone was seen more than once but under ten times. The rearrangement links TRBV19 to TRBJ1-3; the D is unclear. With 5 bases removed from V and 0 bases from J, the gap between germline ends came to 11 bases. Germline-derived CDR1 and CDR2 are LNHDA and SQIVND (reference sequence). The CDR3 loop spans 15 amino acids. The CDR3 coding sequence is TGTGCCAGTAGTGGCAGGCCTACCTCTGGAAACACCATATATTTT. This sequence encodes CASSGRPTSGNTIYF.

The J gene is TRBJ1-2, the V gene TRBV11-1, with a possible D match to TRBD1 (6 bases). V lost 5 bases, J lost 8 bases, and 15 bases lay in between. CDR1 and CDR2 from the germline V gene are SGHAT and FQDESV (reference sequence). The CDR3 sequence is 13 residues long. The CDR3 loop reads CASSLRGRGGYTF. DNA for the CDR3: TGTGCCAGCAGCCTCAGGGGCAGGGGCGGCTACACCTTC.

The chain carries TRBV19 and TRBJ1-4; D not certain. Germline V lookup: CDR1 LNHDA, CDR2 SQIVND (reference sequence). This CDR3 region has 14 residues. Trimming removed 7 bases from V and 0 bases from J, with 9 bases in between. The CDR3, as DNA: TGTGCCAGTAAACCCGGTGCAACTAATGAAAAACTGTTTTTT. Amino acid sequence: CASKPGATNEKLFF. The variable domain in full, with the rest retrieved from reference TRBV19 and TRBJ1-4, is DGGITQSPKYLFRKEGQNVTLSCEQNLNHDAMYWYRQDPGQGLRLIYYSQIVNDFQKGDIAEGYSVSREKKESFPLTVTSAQKNPTAFYLCASKPGATNEKLFFGSGTQLSVL.

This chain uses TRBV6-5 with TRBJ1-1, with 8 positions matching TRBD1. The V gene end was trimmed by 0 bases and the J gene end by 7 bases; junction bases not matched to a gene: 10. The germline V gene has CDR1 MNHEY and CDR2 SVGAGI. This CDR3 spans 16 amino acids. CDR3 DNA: TGTGCCAGCAGTTACTCCTCAGGGGGCGCCGGGAATGAAGCTTTCTTT. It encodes CASSYSSGGAGNEAFF.

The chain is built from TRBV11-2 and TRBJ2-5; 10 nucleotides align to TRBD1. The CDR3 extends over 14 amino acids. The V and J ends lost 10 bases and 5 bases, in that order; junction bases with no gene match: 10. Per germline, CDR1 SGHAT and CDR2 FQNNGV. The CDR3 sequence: CATKTGGWSETQYF. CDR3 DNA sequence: TGTGCCACCAAGACAGGGGGCTGGTCGGAGACCCAGTACTTC.

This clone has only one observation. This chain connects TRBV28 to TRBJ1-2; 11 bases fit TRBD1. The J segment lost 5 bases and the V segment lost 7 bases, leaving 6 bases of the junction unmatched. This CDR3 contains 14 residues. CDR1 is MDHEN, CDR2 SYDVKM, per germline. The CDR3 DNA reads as TGTGCCAGCAAAGGTGGACAGGGGGCTTATGGCTACACCTTC. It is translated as CASKGGQGAYGYTF.

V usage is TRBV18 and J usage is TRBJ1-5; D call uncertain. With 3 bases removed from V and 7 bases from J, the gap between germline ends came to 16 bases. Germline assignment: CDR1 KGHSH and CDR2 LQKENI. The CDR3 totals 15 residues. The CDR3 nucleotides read TGTGCCAGCTCACCGGTCAGAGGTCTCGGGCAGCCCCAGCATTTT. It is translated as CASSPVRGLGQPQHF.